These T cell receptor beta chains were read from a single sample in a study of blood T cells in healthy people across ages. TCRdb re-called the 5' RACE reads with MiXCR, one entry per CDR3 protein. The sample carries around 900,000 distinct CDR3 sequences, roughly 51% recorded once. Sequencing was carried out using blood. The receptors derive from a woman in her sixties in good health. The conserved cysteine and the conserved F or W are not part of the CDR3 here. Where a row states a size, it is once, few, many or the class of an expanded clone; other rows omit it.

clone_size,v_call,j_call,cdr3_length,cdr3_aa
once,TRBV4-3,TRBJ2-4,12,ASSQGYTPNIQY
many,TRBV29-1,TRBJ2-5,8,SVGAETQY
.,TRBV11-2,TRBJ2-1,18,ASSLVGRSSGMLRANEQF
many,TRBV4-1,TRBJ2-1,12,ASSLFHLLNEQF
few,TRBV11-3,.,12,ASSLGFPGETQY
.,TRBV7-6,TRBJ2-1,12,ASSLAQYGGEQF
.,TRBV6-6,TRBJ2-7,9,ASWDSYEQY
.,TRBV12-3/TRBV12-4,TRBJ2-4,11,ASTLPGGNIQY
.,TRBV7-9,TRBJ2-1,15,ASSTPKAGGRYNEQF
.,TRBV28,TRBJ1-3,13,ASSLYATGGNTIY
.,TRBV7-2,TRBJ2-7,17,ASSIPGTSFQRGSYEQY
few,TRBV20-1,TRBJ2-1,9,SAPASNEQF
.,TRBV29-1,TRBJ2-1,10,SVGWGAHGQF
.,TRBV28,TRBJ1-3,12,ASSLDMIGNTIY
.,TRBV29-1,TRBJ2-5,11,SGCRDSQETQY
.,TRBV28,TRBJ2-7,12,ASSTRTAVRRQY
.,TRBV9,TRBJ2-3,10,ASGRVADTQY
.,TRBV6-5,TRBJ1-2,14,ASSYSTEGINYGYT
.,TRBV10-3,TRBJ2-1,18,AISESILAGGLSSYNEQF